This T cell receptor beta chain was identified during a study of cytomegalovirus exposure and HLA in healthy donors. With 60 Vbeta and 13 Jbeta primers, the PCR was carried out. Assay: immunoSEQ multiplex PCR; the TCRdb copy retains only in-frame clones and omits some. This table holds under 95,000 clones, roughly 72% found once. The V gene's germline CDR1 is SNHLY and CDR2 FYNNEI. This CDR3 contains 16 residues. Trimming removed 6 bases at V and 5 bases at J, with 22 bases between. V usage is TRBV2 and J usage is TRBJ1-1; maybe TRBD1 (5 bases). Material: PBMCs. This TCR was sampled from a man aged 30 to 45 in good health and CMV-seropositive. The CDR3 DNA follows: TGTGCCAGCAGAGGACCCAGGGAACACTTCAGGACTGAAGCTTTCTTT. Translation gives CASRGPREHFRTEAFF.